A selection of T cell receptor beta chains follows, all from one sample in a study of shared clonotypes between healthy human individuals. The protocol was immunoSEQ multiplex PCR, while the TCRdb copy is restricted to in-frame clones and leaves out a portion. The table shows roughly 770,000 clones, with about 96% occurring only once. Sequencing was carried out using naive CD8+ T cells sorted from blood. Receptor source: a man aged 25 to 45 in good health. Both conserved end residues are part of each CDR3. A D gene is named only where the DNA matches it firmly. Expanded clones get a size class; other rows say once, few or many, or leave the size out.

.,.,TRBV4-1,TRBJ2-7,CASSLGPQTGTQAYEQYF,TGCGCCAGCAGCCTCGGACCCCAAACCGGGACACAAGCCTACGAGCAGTACTTC
.,.,TRBV4-1,TRBJ1-5,CASSLIWKGEGNQPQHF,TGCGCCAGCAGCCTCATCTGGAAGGGAGAAGGTAATCAGCCCCAGCATTTT
.,.,TRBV13,TRBJ2-7,CASSVSGAVEQYF,TGTGCCAGCAGCGTTTCGGGAGCCGTCGAGCAGTACTTC
TRBD1,.,TRBV4-2,TRBJ2-7,CASSSGQGFYEQYF,TGTGCCAGCAGCTCCGGACAGGGATTTTACGAGCAGTACTTC
.,.,TRBV19,TRBJ1-1,CASSAPGLGGPNTEAFF,TGTGCCAGTAGTGCCCCGGGTCTAGGAGGCCCGAACACTGAAGCTTTCTTT
TRBD2,.,TRBV5-1,TRBJ2-1,CASSPGTSGYNEQFF,TGCGCCAGCAGCCCCGGGACTAGCGGCTACAATGAGCAGTTCTTC
.,.,TRBV7-7,TRBJ2-2,CASSFTQGHTGELFF,TGTGCCAGCAGCTTCACACAGGGTCACACCGGGGAGCTGTTTTTT
TRBD1,.,TRBV5-1,TRBJ2-3,CASSPGTGGTDTQYF,TGCGCCAGCAGCCCGGGGACAGGGGGCACAGATACGCAGTATTTT
.,once,TRBV27,TRBJ1-2,CASSLFAGALYGYTF,TGTGCCAGCAGTTTATTTGCAGGGGCCCTTTATGGCTACACCTTC
.,.,TRBV2,TRBJ1-4,CASSGGLKGEKLFF,TGTGCCAGCAGTGGGGGATTAAAGGGGGAAAAACTGTTTTTT
.,.,TRBV7-9,TRBJ1-2,CASSFSRGSQGNYGYTF,TGTGCCAGCAGCTTCTCTAGAGGAAGCCAAGGGAATTATGGCTACACCTTC
.,.,TRBV2,TRBJ2-3,CASILSLPDTQYF,TGTGCCAGCATACTTTCTCTACCAGATACGCAGTATTTT
TRBD2,.,TRBV4-1,TRBJ2-5,CASSGRLAGGRYQETQYF,TGCGCCAGCAGCGGACGACTAGCGGGAGGTAGGTACCAAGAGACCCAGTACTTC
.,.,TRBV10-2,TRBJ2-1,CASSDLTNEQFF,TGCGCCAGCAGTGATTTGACGAATGAGCAGTTCTTC
.,once,TRBV29-1,TRBJ2-7,CSVKGTVARGEQYF,TGCAGCGTGAAGGGGACTGTAGCGCGGGGCGAGCAGTACTTC
.,few,TRBV27,TRBJ2-5,CASSNLGTKETQYF,TGTGCCAGCAGCAACCTTGGGACCAAAGAGACCCAGTACTTC
TRBD2,.,TRBV2,TRBJ2-5,CASKPGGAGGETQYF,TGTGCCAGCAAGCCCGGAGGAGCGGGAGGGGAGACCCAGTACTTC
TRBD1,.,TRBV7-9,TRBJ1-2,CASSLAGQGATYGYTF,TGTGCCAGCAGCTTAGCCGGACAGGGAGCGACCTATGGCTACACCTTC
.,once,TRBV6-1,TRBJ1-5,CASEKGINNEPQHF,TGTGCCAGCGAAAAAGGAATCAATAACGAACCCCAGCATTTT
.,.,TRBV27,TRBJ2-2,CASSTNTGELFF,TGTGCCAGCAGCACTAACACCGGGGAGCTGTTTTTT
.,once,TRBV2,TRBJ1-2,CASSPMSNPSYTF,TGTGCCAGCAGCCCTATGTCCAATCCCAGCTACACCTTC
TRBD2,once,TRBV9,TRBJ2-3,CASSVGTSEADTQYF,TGTGCCAGCAGCGTCGGGACTAGCGAGGCAGATACGCAGTATTTT
TRBD1,.,TRBV5-1,TRBJ1-5,CASSNGQVSNQPQHF,TGCGCCAGCAGCAACGGACAGGTTAGCAATCAGCCCCAGCATTTT
TRBD2,.,TRBV29-1,TRBJ2-5,CSVEGGASGSGETQYF,TGCAGCGTTGAAGGAGGTGCTAGCGGGAGTGGAGAGACCCAGTACTTC
.,once,TRBV14,TRBJ2-7,CASSPGLSQEQYF,TGTGCCAGCAGCCCGGGACTTTCTCAGGAGCAGTACTTC
TRBD2,.,TRBV7-6,TRBJ2-7,CASSSRLAGVREQYF,TGTGCCAGCAGCTCCCGACTAGCGGGAGTGCGCGAGCAGTACTTC
TRBD2,.,TRBV28,TRBJ2-3,CASSTLTSGKADTQYF,TGTGCCAGCAGTACCCTCACTAGCGGGAAAGCAGATACGCAGTATTTT
.,.,TRBV7-9,TRBJ1-4,CASSLDVEKLFF,TGTGCCAGCAGCTTAGATGTTGAAAAACTGTTTTTT
.,.,TRBV11-2,TRBJ2-3,CASSHPGLDTDTQYF,TGTGCCAGCAGCCATCCGGGACTTGACACAGATACGCAGTATTTT
TRBD2,.,TRBV4-1,TRBJ2-1,CASSQTSGRQDEQFF,TGCGCCAGCAGTCAGACTAGCGGGAGACAGGATGAGCAGTTCTTC
.,.,TRBV19,TRBJ1-1,CASSIPMNTEAFF,TGTGCCAGTAGTATCCCGATGAACACTGAAGCTTTCTTT
.,.,TRBV11-2,TRBJ2-7,CASSLSHPSVYEQYF,TGTGCCAGCAGCTTATCCCACCCTAGCGTCTACGAGCAGTACTTC
.,.,TRBV5-1,TRBJ2-7,CASSLADEQYF,TGCGCCAGCAGCTTGGCGGACGAGCAGTACTTC
.,.,TRBV5-1,TRBJ2-7,CASSSQAGTTYLYEQYF,TGCGCCAGCAGCTCGCAAGCCGGGACAACCTATCTATACGAGCAGTACTTC
TRBD2,.,TRBV27,TRBJ2-2,CASSLSPGLAVNTGELFF,TGTGCCAGCAGTTTATCTCCGGGACTAGCGGTAAACACCGGGGAGCTGTTTTTT
.,.,TRBV18,TRBJ2-3,CASSPPGGTDTQYF,TGTGCCAGCTCACCACCAGGGGGTACAGATACGCAGTATTTT
TRBD2,.,TRBV7-6,TRBJ2-1,CASSEGPGLAGGEQFF,TGTGCCAGCAGCGAGGGGCCGGGACTAGCGGGGGGTGAGCAGTTCTTC
.,.,TRBV28,TRBJ1-5,CASSLGGVSNQPQHF,TGTGCCAGCAGTTTAGGAGGGGTAAGCAATCAGCCCCAGCATTTT
.,.,TRBV7-8,TRBJ1-5,CASSLDTYNQPQHF,TGTGCCAGCAGCTTGGACACCTACAATCAGCCCCAGCATTTT
TRBD1,.,TRBV27,TRBJ1-1,CASTRGTGNTEAFF,TGTGCCAGCACCCGCGGGACAGGGAACACTGAAGCTTTCTTT
TRBD2,.,TRBV30,TRBJ2-7,CAWLPLETSGNLYEQYF,TGTGCCTGGCTCCCTTTGGAGACTAGCGGGAACCTCTACGAGCAGTACTTC
TRBD2,.,TRBV7-3,TRBJ2-1,CASSSSGTDNEQFF,TGTGCCAGCAGTTCTAGCGGGACCGACAATGAGCAGTTCTTC
TRBD1,.,TRBV27,TRBJ1-1,CASRKTGATEAFF,TGTGCCAGCAGGAAAACAGGGGCCACTGAAGCTTTCTTT
.,.,TRBV7-2,TRBJ2-3,CASSSHLRTLTDTQYF,TGTGCCAGCAGCTCCCACCTCCGTACGCTCACAGATACGCAGTATTTT
TRBD1,once,TRBV20-1,TRBJ1-2,CSLQGRYGYTF,TGCAGTTTACAGGGGCGGTATGGCTACACCTTC
TRBD1,.,TRBV7-9,TRBJ2-7,CASSSWDSYEQYF,TGTGCCAGCAGCTCATGGGACAGCTACGAGCAGTACTTC
.,.,TRBV10-2,TRBJ2-1,CASSKPGPGSYNEQFF,TGCGCCAGCAGTAAACCGGGACCAGGGTCCTACAATGAGCAGTTCTTC
.,.,TRBV19,TRBJ2-7,CASSTPDSTSYEQYF,TGTGCCAGTAGTACCCCGGACAGTACCTCCTACGAGCAGTACTTC
.,.,TRBV7-2,TRBJ2-2,CASSLTGRGRFTGELFF,TGTGCCAGCAGCTTGACCGGTCGGGGGAGGTTTACCGGGGAGCTGTTTTTT
TRBD2,once,TRBV7-6,TRBJ2-1,CASSGSGNSYNEQFF,TGTGCCAGCAGCGGTAGCGGGAATTCCTACAATGAGCAGTTCTTC
.,.,TRBV29-1,TRBJ2-3,CSVGSGNGPDTQYF,TGCAGCGTTGGTTCAGGGAATGGCCCAGATACGCAGTATTTT
.,.,TRBV19,TRBJ2-1,CASSTSWDHTYNEQFF,TGTGCCAGTAGTACTAGCTGGGACCATACCTACAATGAGCAGTTCTTC
.,.,TRBV7-8,TRBJ2-1,CASSPFLGFNEQFF,TGTGCCAGCAGCCCCTTTTTAGGGTTCAATGAGCAGTTCTTC
.,.,TRBV5-4,TRBJ2-1,CASSSSGLSVVNEQFF,TGTGCCAGCAGCTCCTCGGGACTTTCAGTTGTAAATGAGCAGTTCTTC
TRBD1,.,TRBV5-5,TRBJ2-7,CASSSYRGRREQYF,TGTGCCAGCAGCTCGTACAGGGGGCGCCGGGAGCAGTACTTC
TRBD1,.,TRBV5-5,TRBJ2-7,CASSLYDRGFDEQYF,TGTGCCAGCAGCTTGTATGACAGGGGGTTCGACGAGCAGTACTTC
.,.,TRBV6-5,TRBJ1-1,CASTHHTNTEAFF,TGTGCCAGCACCCATCACACGAACACTGAAGCTTTCTTT
TRBD1,.,TRBV7-9,TRBJ1-1,CASSLEGAETEAFF,TGTGCCAGCAGCTTAGAGGGGGCGGAAACTGAAGCTTTCTTT